This T cell receptor (beta chain) came from a study of blood T cell repertoires in COVID-19. Turning to the study itself: COVID-19 samples from acute and convalescent phases originated in the United States, Italy and Spain. T cells, B-cell-depleted T cells, or PBMCs provided the cDNA or gDNA that served as material.

The CDR3 contains 14 residues. The V and J ends lost 3 bases and 3 bases respectively, with 14 bases between them. Germline values: CDR1 GTSNPN, CDR2 SVGIG (reference sequence). Methods used by the authors: For nucleated cells, counts were estimated from reference gene primer amplification. The repertoire was sequenced with immunoSEQ multiplex PCR; TCRdb's copy has only in-frame clones and lacks some. V and J calls and clone size follow that table, whereas D and trimming were derived from the DNA. The sample yields 140,000 to 150,000 clones, around 80% seen once. The chain links TRBV30 to TRBJ1-1, with a tentative D call TRBD1 (5 bases). The source of this sequence is a human donor in a cohort sampled during active COVID-19. Sequenced input: peripheral blood. CDR3 in amino acids: CAWRAWRDDTEAFF. The CDR3 nucleotides are TGTGCCTGGAGGGCCTGGAGGGACGACACTGAAGCTTTCTTT.